The rows below give T cell receptor beta chains drawn from one sample of a study of blood T cell repertoires in COVID-19. Sequencing used immunoSEQ multiplex PCR; TCRdb keeps in-frame clones, though not all of them. The sample shows over 110,000 clones, 81% of them seen only once. The sequenced sample consisted of peripheral blood. Receptors originate from a human donor in a cohort sampled during active COVID-19. The CDR3 runs from the conserved cysteine through the conserved F or W. D genes are given only for firm matches. Where a row states a size, it is once, few, many or the class of an expanded clone; other rows omit it.

clone_size d_call j_call v_call cdr3_length cdr3_nt cdr3_aa
. TRBD2 TRBJ2-7 TRBV7-3 15 TGTGCCAGCAGCTTCGGACTAGCGGGAGCCTACGAGCAGTACTTC CASSFGLAGAYEQYF
. . TRBJ1-2 TRBV18 15 TGTGCCAGCTCACCACGGAGCGACAGCCGCTATGGCTACACCTTC CASSPRSDSRYGYTF
once . TRBJ1-2 TRBV6-5 13 TGTGCCAGCAGTTACTCGAGGGAAGGCTACTACACCTTC CASSYSREGYYTF
few . TRBJ1-3 TRBV11-2 16 TGTGCCAGCAGCGAACACGGTACTGGGGCGTGGAACACCATATATTTT CASSEHGTGAWNTIYF
. . TRBJ1-1 TRBV18 15 TGTGCCAGCTCACCACCGCCAGTCATGAACACTGAAGCTTTCTTT CASSPPPVMNTEAFF
. TRBD2 TRBJ2-7 TRBV10-2 15 TGCGCCAGCAGTGAGCGGCTAGCGGGACCCTCCGAGCAGTACTTC CASSERLAGPSEQYF
. TRBD1 TRBJ2-2 TRBV7-3 21 TGTGCCAGCAGCCCAACGTCCCCGGGACAGGGGGCGGTGGGGTGGGGCGGGGAGCTGTTTTTT CASSPTSPGQGAVGWGGELFF
few . TRBJ1-6 TRBV28 14 TGTGCCAGCAGCTACAGGGAAAGGGATTCACCCCTCCACTTT CASSYRERDSPLHF
. . TRBJ2-6 TRBV5-1 17 TGCGCCAGCAGCTCCCAAACAGGACACTCTGGGGCCAACGTCCTGACTTTC CASSSQTGHSGANVLTF
once TRBD2 TRBJ2-7 TRBV9 15 TGTGCCAGCAGCGTAGCAGCGGGAGGGGACTACGAGCAGTACTTC CASSVAAGGDYEQYF
. TRBD1 TRBJ1-4 TRBV28 17 TGTGCCAGCAGTTCATCTAGATCAGGGGGGTCTAATGAAAAACTGTTTTTT CASSSSRSGGSNEKLFF
. . TRBJ2-7 TRBV28 16 TGTGCCAGCAGGGAGGCTGGGGGGGCTGGCCACTACGAGCAGTACTTC CASREAGGAGHYEQYF
few . TRBJ2-7 TRBV21-1 13 TGTGCCAGCAGTAGGGACAGCACCTACGAGCAGTACTTC CASSRDSTYEQYF
. . TRBJ1-2 TRBV5-1 15 TGCGCCAGCAGCTTCTTAGCCGGGACATCATATGGCTACACCTTC CASSFLAGTSYGYTF
. . TRBJ2-1 TRBV6-2/TRBV6-3 13 TGTGCCAGCAGTCGCGGGGAGGACAATGAGCAGTTCTTC CASSRGEDNEQFF
. . TRBJ1-5 TRBV7-2 14 TGTGCCAGCAGCTTAACAGGAGATAATCAGCCCCAGCATTTT CASSLTGDNQPQHF
. . TRBJ2-5 TRBV6-5 14 TGTGCCAGCCTCAACACGGGAGACCTGCAGACCCAGTACTTC CASLNTGDLQTQYF
. . TRBJ1-3 TRBV28 13 TGTGCCAGCAGTTTAGCAGGGATATACACCATATATTTT CASSLAGIYTIYF
. TRBD1 TRBJ1-5 TRBV6-2/TRBV6-3 18 TGTGCCAGCAGTTACTCGGGACAGGGAATTGCAAGCAATCAGCCCCAGCATTTT CASSYSGQGIASNQPQHF
. . TRBJ2-5 TRBV28 15 TGTGCCAGCAGTGGCCTCGCGGGGCGACAAGAGACCCAGTACTTC CASSGLAGRQETQYF
few TRBD1 TRBJ1-3 TRBV28 16 TGTGCCAGCAGTTTACGGGACAGGCGAATTGGAAACACCATATATTTT CASSLRDRRIGNTIYF
. . TRBJ2-6 TRBV10-1 19 TGCGCCAGCAGCCGACGACAGGAGAAATATCTCTGTGGGGCCAACGTCCTGACTTTC CASSRRQEKYLCGANVLTF
once TRBD2 TRBJ2-2 TRBV28 15 TGTGCCAGCAGTTCTAGCGGGGCGAACACCGGGGAGCTGTTTTTT CASSSSGANTGELFF
. . TRBJ1-5 TRBV24-1 18 TGTGCCACCAGTCTGGACACTCCTGCCCTATATAGCAATCAGCCCCAGCATTTT CATSLDTPALYSNQPQHF
. TRBD1 TRBJ2-7 TRBV11-3 13 TGTGCCAGCAGCTCCTCCGGGACAGGGGTGCAGTACTTC CASSSSGTGVQYF